The 6 T cell receptor beta chains below all came from one sample that was sequenced in a study of blood T cells in healthy people across ages. A second about 7 to 11 cycle PCR used barcoded and J-beta primers. TCRdb re-called the 5' RACE reads through MiXCR, storing one row per CDR3 protein. Seen here are about 970,000 distinct CDR3 sequences, around 54% observed once, and the top ten hold over 20%. Input material: blood. The source is a woman aged 55-69 years in good health.

The chain combines TRBV29-1 with TRBJ1-2, with no clear D. Germline values: CDR1 SQVTM, CDR2 ANQGSEA. The CDR3 is made up of 12 amino acids. The germline V and J ends were trimmed by 4 bases and 4 bases, with 10 bases remaining between them. CDR3: CSVVETRYGYTF. The CDR3 nucleotides are TGCAGCGTTGTAGAGACACGCTATGGCTACACCTTC.

This chain joins TRBV6-2 or TRBV6-3 and TRBJ2-5; 13 bases agree with TRBD2. CDR1 and CDR2 (germline): MNHEY, SVGEGT. V was clipped by 7 bases and J by 1 base; unmatched bases: 9. This CDR3 comprises 17 residues. CDR3 residues: CASKGLAGVSPQETQYF. DNA of the CDR3: TGTGCCAGCAAAGGACTAGCGGGAGTCAGTCCCCAAGAGACCCAGTACTTC.

The chain recombines TRBV20-1 with TRBJ1-1; 12 bases are a match to TRBD1. Germline CDR1 DFQATT, CDR2 SNEGSKA (reference sequence). The CDR3 is 14 residues long. The CDR3 sequence: CAPGQGAGNTEAFF. CDR3 in DNA: TGCGCCCCGGGACAGGGGGCTGGGAACACTGAAGCTTTCTTT.

This clonotype occurred a few times. The rearrangement uses TRBV12-3 or TRBV12-4 and TRBJ2-3, with 9 bases matching TRBD2. V was pared by 4 bases and J by 4 bases, with 12 bases of the junction left unmatched. CDR3 length: 17 amino acids. The CDR3 nucleotides are TGTGCCAGCAGTTCCACGCTGGGGGCGGGAGGGCCAGATACGCAGTATTTT. Amino acid sequence: CASSSTLGAGGPDTQYF.

This clonotype was picked up a small number of times. V is TRBV5-6 and J is TRBJ2-3; TRBD2 is a possible D gene (5 bases). The CDR3 is made up of 16 amino acids. V shed 4 bases and J shed 4 bases, with 19 bases lying between them. Germline V gene lookup returns CDR1 SGHDT and CDR2 YYEEEE. DNA for the CDR3: TGTGCCAGCAGCGAACTCCGGGGAACTGTTTCAGATACGCAGTATTTT. This encodes CASSELRGTVSDTQYF.

As to this clonotype: A single base separates this from a much larger clone, so it may be a read error. CDR3 DNA: TGCAGCGCTGGACGAGCGGGATTTTATGAGCAGTTCTTC. Its protein product is CSAGRAGFYEQFF. V and J are TRBV29-1 and TRBJ2-1; 7 positions match TRBD2. CDR1 and CDR2 (germline): SQVTM, ANQGSEA. V was pared by 7 bases and J by 8 bases, with 11 bases of the junction left unmatched. This CDR3 has 13 residues.